A single sample is the source of the 32 T cell receptor beta chains below, sequenced in a study of CD8+ T cells in alopecia areata. RNA, once extracted, was reverse transcribed into cDNA for use as the sequencing template. Generated by immunoSEQ multiplex PCR, the TCRdb table keeps only in-frame clones and is missing some. The sample records more than 90,000 clones, just under 60% being singletons. Treatment: oral pan-JAK inhibitor, 5-10 mg twice daily. This specimen consisted of CD8+ T cells sorted from blood, obtained at approximately week 56, from a patient treated with tofacitinib. These receptors all stem from a human donor with alopecia areata.

This chain links TRBV2 with TRBJ2-7, with D possibly being TRBD2 (6 bases). Germline CDR1 reads SNHLY; CDR2 reads FYNNEI. The CDR3 runs 15 residues. Trimming removed 4 bases from V and 2 bases from J, with 15 bases in between. CDR3 residues: CASSGGVVSTYEQYF. The CDR3 region has the DNA TGTGCCAGCAGTGGGGGGGTGGTCTCGACCTACGAGCAGTACTTC.

The V and J genes are TRBV5-1 and TRBJ2-1, with D unresolved. Looked up from germline, CDR1 is SGHRS and CDR2 is YFSETQ. The CDR3 has 12 amino acids. The germline V and J ends were trimmed by 0 bases and 7 bases, with 5 bases remaining between them. CDR3: CASSLGTNEQFF. In nucleotides, the CDR3 is TGCGCCAGCAGCTTGGGTACGAATGAGCAGTTCTTC.

This clone occurred once. The genes are TRBV27 and TRBJ1-3, with 11 positions matching TRBD1. Trimming cost V 5 bases and J 7 bases; bases outside gene matches: 7. The CDR3 extends over 15 amino acids. The germline V gene encodes CDR1 MNHEY and CDR2 SMNVEV (reference sequence). The CDR3 protein is CASSLYRDRGNTIYF. As DNA, the CDR3 is TGTGCCAGCAGTCTGTACCGGGACAGGGGGAACACCATATATTTT.

The chain recombines TRBV6-6 with TRBJ1-1; D is undetermined. Germline V gene data show CDR1 as MNHNY and CDR2 as SVGAGI (reference sequence). The CDR3 contains 14 residues. V lost 1 base and J lost 0, with 6 bases in between. As DNA, the CDR3 is TGTGCCAGCAGTTACTTACAGTTGAACACTGAAGCTTTCTTT. Protein: CASSYLQLNTEAFF.

The V gene is TRBV5-1, the J gene TRBJ2-7; the D is unclear. Germline CDR1 SGHRS, CDR2 YFSETQ. The CDR3 is 13 amino acids. V was cut by 1 base and J by 3 bases, with 8 bases left in between. CDR3 nucleotide sequence: TGCGCCAGCAGCTTGACGAATAGCTACGAGCAGTACTTC. Protein product: CASSLTNSYEQYF. Supplemented by reference TRBV5-1 and TRBJ2-7, the full variable domain reads KAGVTQTPRYLIKTRGQQVTLSCSPISGHRSVSWYQQTPGQGLQFLFEYFSETQRNKGNFPGRFSGRQFSNSRSEMNVSTLELGDSALYLCASSLTNSYEQYFGPGTRLTVT.

CDR3 protein: CASSLGRHEQYF. The CDR3 DNA reads as TGCGCCAGCAGCTTGGGCAGGCACGAGCAGTACTTC. This chain connects TRBV5-1 to TRBJ2-7; no reliable D call. Germline V CDR1 and CDR2: SGHRS, YFSETQ. This CDR3 region has 12 residues. The germline V and J ends were trimmed by 0 bases and 5 bases, with 6 bases remaining between them.

Regarding this clone: One junction end does not reproduce the germline sequence, and a read error may be involved. The chain employs TRBV5-6 and TRBJ2-3, with 9 bases aligning to TRBD2. CDR1 and CDR2 (germline): SGHDT, YYEEEE. This CDR3 has 16 residues. For the CDR3, the DNA is TGTGCCACCAGCTTAGAGGCGGGGGGGTACACAGATACGCAGTATTTT. Translation gives CATSLEAGGYTDTQYF.

This clone was observed a handful of times. The chain employs TRBV19 and TRBJ1-5; D is possibly TRBD1 (5 bases). The ends were cut back, 10 bases at V and 0 bases at J, with 13 bases in the middle. The CDR3 runs 14 residues. From germline, CDR1 is LNHDA and CDR2 SQIVND (reference sequence). CDR3 amino acids: CATWDAYSNQPQHF. The CDR3 coding sequence is TGTGCCACCTGGGACGCGTATAGCAATCAGCCCCAGCATTTT.

The V gene is TRBV7-8, the J gene TRBJ1-1; D remains unclear. Germline CDR1 is SGHVS and CDR2 is FQNEAQ. Trimming took off 1 base at V and 5 bases at J, with 8 bases between the two ends. The CDR3 spans 13 residues. The CDR3 DNA reads TGTGCCAGCAGCTTAGGGACTATAACTGAAGCTTTCTTT. Encoded protein: CASSLGTITEAFF. Full variable domain (remainder filled in from reference TRBV7-8 and TRBJ1-1): GAGVSQSPRYKVAKRGQDVALRCDPISGHVSLFWYQQALGQGPEFLTYFQNEAQLDKSGLPSDRFFAERPEGSVSTLKIQRTQQEDSAVYLCASSLGTITEAFFGQGTRLTVV.

The genes are TRBV5-4 and TRBJ1-1; 7 bases match TRBD1. The germline gives CDR1 SGHNT, CDR2 YYREEE (reference sequence). This CDR3 is built from 16 residues. V trimming: 0 bases; J trimming: 1 base; junction bases outside the gene matches: 6. The CDR3 sequence is CASSLEARGANTEAFF. CDR3 coding DNA: TGTGCCAGCAGCTTGGAAGCCAGGGGGGCGAACACTGAAGCTTTCTTT.

In this sample, this clone turned up a few times. The V and J genes are TRBV6-5 and TRBJ2-7, with D possibly being TRBD1 (6 bases). CDR3 length: 13 amino acids. Trimming cost V 7 bases and J 5 bases, with 15 bases left between them. Looked up from germline, CDR1 is MNHEY and CDR2 is SVGAGI. The CDR3 loop reads CASKLPGVNEQYF. CDR3 DNA sequence: TGTGCCAGCAAACTTCCAGGGGTCAACGAGCAGTACTTC.

This chain links TRBV6-1 with TRBJ1-2; 9 bases agree with TRBD1. This CDR3 contains 12 residues. CDR1 is MNHNS, CDR2 SASEGT, per germline. Trimming took 6 bases from V and 8 from J; bases not matched to a gene: 4. CDR3 amino acids: CASRTGTGGYTF. DNA of the CDR3: TGTGCCAGCAGAACCGGGACAGGGGGCTACACCTTC.

This chain uses TRBV7-2 with TRBJ2-1, with no clear D. V was shortened by 5 bases and J by 3 bases, with 8 bases between the two germline ends. The CDR3 has 13 residues. In germline, CDR1 is SGHTA, CDR2 FQGNSA. The CDR3 DNA reads TGTGCCAGCAGCACAACAGACTACAATGAGCAGTTCTTC. This gives the protein CASSTTDYNEQFF.

This chain connects TRBV13 to TRBJ2-3, with 9 bases matching TRBD1. This CDR3 has 15 amino acids. Germline loops: CDR1 PRHDT, CDR2 FYEKMQ (reference sequence). After removal of 5 bases from V and 3 bases from J, the junction contained 6 bases not matched to a gene. CDR3: CASSKTGGRTDTQYF. The CDR3 bases are TGTGCCAGCAGCAAAACAGGGGGCCGAACAGATACGCAGTATTTT.

V gene TRBV2 combines with J gene TRBJ2-7; 9 nucleotides agree with TRBD1. Per the germline V gene, CDR1 is SNHLY and CDR2 is FYNNEI. J lost 2 bases, V lost 6 bases, and 11 bases had no gene match. The CDR3 runs to 16 residues. CDR3: CASRKEGTGIPYEQYF. The CDR3 DNA is TGTGCCAGCAGAAAAGAAGGGACAGGGATCCCCTACGAGCAGTACTTC.

The V call is TRBV5-4, the J call TRBJ2-3; D ambiguous. V dropped 2 bases and J dropped 2 bases, with 9 bases sitting between them. In germline, CDR1 is SGHNT, CDR2 YYREEE (reference sequence). The CDR3 has 14 residues. DNA for the CDR3: TGTGCCAGCAGCTTCGTACCCCCCACAGATACGCAGTATTTT. Protein: CASSFVPPTDTQYF.

The chain uses TRBV9 and TRBJ1-1; 7 bases map to TRBD1. CDR3 size: 14 residues. Germline CDR1 is SGDLS and CDR2 is YYNGEE. V shed 3 bases, J shed 6 bases, and the junction held 8 bases outside the gene matches. The CDR3 is CASSGDRGRAEAFF. Written as DNA, the CDR3 is TGTGCCAGCAGCGGGGACAGAGGGCGAGCTGAAGCTTTCTTT.

This clone was recorded a few times. V usage is TRBV7-9 and J usage is TRBJ2-2; 7 positions match TRBD1. V lost 1 base, J lost 1 base, and 12 bases stayed unmatched. The germline CDR1 and CDR2 sequences are SEHNR and FQNEAQ (reference sequence). The CDR3 consists of 19 residues. As DNA, the CDR3 is TGTGCCAGCAGCTTAGAAGGGGCCCCGACAGGGATGAACACCGGGGAGCTGTTTTTT. This sequence encodes CASSLEGAPTGMNTGELFF.

The chain uses TRBV29-1 and TRBJ1-2, with D unclear. The germline CDR1 and CDR2 sequences are SQVTM and ANQGSEA. The V and J ends lost 6 bases and 4 bases respectively, with 18 bases between them. This CDR3 is built from 14 residues. The CDR3 protein is CSVPGGGPSYGYTF. CDR3 coding DNA: TGCAGCGTACCCGGTGGAGGCCCTTCCTATGGCTACACCTTC. The complete variable domain, with remaining parts taken from reference TRBV29-1 and TRBJ1-2, reads SAVISQKPSRDICQRGTSLTIQCQVDSQVTMMFWYRQQPGQSLTLIATANQGSEATYESGFVIDKFPISRPNLTFSTLTVSNMSPEDSSIYLCSVPGGGPSYGYTFGSGTRLTVV.

The rearrangement joins TRBV6-5 to TRBJ1-1; TRBD1 aligns across 8 bases. Losses at the gene ends were 5 bases for V and 5 bases for J; bases not matched to a gene: 7. Germline CDR1 MNHEY, CDR2 SVGAGI. CDR3 size: 14 residues. CDR3 coding DNA: TGTGCCAGCAGTATAGCGACAGGGGCGACTGAAGCTTTCTTT. Protein product: CASSIATGATEAFF.

V and J are TRBV4-1 and TRBJ1-2; no clear D gene. The length of the CDR3 is 14 residues. V was pared by 3 bases and J by 2 bases, with 10 bases between. Germline lookup yields CDR1 MGHRA and CDR2 YSYEKL. In DNA, the CDR3 is TGCGCCAGCAGCCAGGGCTACGGGAACTATGGCTACACCTTC. It encodes CASSQGYGNYGYTF.

The rearrangement links TRBV5-6 to TRBJ2-4, with 8 positions matching TRBD1. Germline lookup yields CDR1 SGHDT and CDR2 YYEEEE. Trimming removed 2 bases from V and 9 bases from J; junction bases left unmatched: 13. The CDR3 has 16 residues. CDR3 bases: TGTGCCAGCAGCTTTCCGACAGGGGCCCAATGGGGCATTCAGTACTTC. It codes for CASSFPTGAQWGIQYF.

The CDR3 here is CASSSGGSQETQYF. The CDR3 DNA sequence: TGTGCCAGCAGTAGCGGGGGATCCCAAGAGACCCAGTACTTC. This sequence joins TRBV2 and TRBJ2-5; 8 nucleotides agree with TRBD2. The V segment lost 5 bases and the J segment 1 base; nucleotides outside the gene matches: 3. The germline CDR1 and CDR2 sequences are SNHLY and FYNNEI. This CDR3 spans 14 amino acids.

The chain recombines TRBV6-6 with TRBJ1-2, with D possibly being TRBD1 (6 bases). Germline values: CDR1 MNHNY, CDR2 SVGAGI (reference sequence). CDR3 length: 13 residues. V lost 6 bases and J lost 4, with 12 bases in between. The CDR3 DNA follows: TGTGCCAGCAGCCCCAGGGGCTTCTATGGCTACACCTTC. Protein sequence: CASSPRGFYGYTF.

In its sample, this clone was seen a few times. The gene calls are TRBV29-1 and TRBJ2-1, with 12 bases matching TRBD2. The CDR3 sequence is 16 residues long. Trimming removed 6 bases from V and 6 bases from J; junction bases left unmatched: 12. From germline, CDR1 is SQVTM and CDR2 ANQGSEA. In DNA form, the CDR3 reads TGCAGCGTCCCGTTTCTAGCGGGGGGGACCACCAATGAGCAGTTCTTC. As protein: CSVPFLAGGTTNEQFF.

The chain uses TRBV29-1 and TRBJ1-2, with 8 bases identical to TRBD1. The ends lost 6 bases at V and 8 bases at J; junction bases unmatched: 11. Germline assignment: CDR1 SQVTM and CDR2 ANQGSEA. The CDR3 runs to 13 residues. CDR3 amino acids: CSVIPGGAEGYTF. CDR3 sequence (DNA): TGCAGCGTGATACCAGGGGGCGCGGAAGGCTACACCTTC.

On this clone: In this CDR3 the conserved last residue, phenylalanine or tryptophan, is missing, so a read error is likely. This chain connects TRBV4-1 to TRBJ2-3; perhaps TRBD2 as D (5 bases). The CDR3 length is 16 residues. Germline-derived CDR1 and CDR2 are MGHRA and YSYEKL. V lost 1 base to trimming and J lost 10 bases, with 21 bases between them. The CDR3 DNA follows: TGCGCCAGCAGCCAAGTTCTGCGGCTAATCTTCGGGGCGCAGTATCTT. Amino acids: CASSQVLRLIFGAQYL.

The J gene is TRBJ2-3, the V gene TRBV2; 7 bases agree with TRBD2. The CDR3 contains 15 residues. Germline CDR1 is SNHLY and CDR2 is FYNNEI. The V gene end was trimmed by 5 bases and the J gene end by 1 base; junction bases not matched to a gene: 6. CDR3 region: CASSRAGTRTDTQYF. The CDR3 DNA sequence: TGTGCCAGCAGTCGAGCGGGGACCCGCACAGATACGCAGTATTTT. Combining the CDR3 with reference TRBV2 and TRBJ2-3 gives the whole variable domain EPEVTQTPSHQVTQMGQEVILRCVPISNHLYFYWYRQILGQKVEFLVSFYNNEISEKSEIFDDQFSVERPDGSNFTLKIRSTKLEDSAMYFCASSRAGTRTDTQYFGPGTRLTVL.

The CDR3, as DNA: TGTGCCAGCAGGACGACAGGGCCCAATGGCTACACCTTC. Translation gives CASRTTGPNGYTF. The chain has TRBV6-5 and TRBJ1-2; TRBD1 matches at 7 bases. Germline values: CDR1 MNHEY, CDR2 SVGAGI. The CDR3 contains 13 residues. The V gene end was trimmed by 6 bases and the J gene end by 6 bases; junction bases not matched to a gene: 7.

The chain joins TRBV19 to TRBJ2-2, with D perhaps matching TRBD1 (6 bases). This CDR3 spans 12 amino acids. Between the trimmed V and J ends, which lost 5 bases and 6 bases, there was a span of 7 bases. Germline V gives CDR1 LNHDA, CDR2 SQIVND (reference sequence). The CDR3 DNA is TGTGCCAGTAGTTGGGGGCCCGGGGAGCTGTTTTTT. Its protein product is CASSWGPGELFF. The whole variable domain, filled in from reference TRBV19 and TRBJ2-2, reads DGGITQSPKYLFRKEGQNVTLSCEQNLNHDAMYWYRQDPGQGLRLIYYSQIVNDFQKGDIAEGYSVSREKKESFPLTVTSAQKNPTAFYLCASSWGPGELFFGEGSRLTVL.

CDR3 sequence: CASSFLNEPQHF. CDR3 nucleotide sequence: TGTGCCAGCAGCTTTCTGAATGAGCCCCAGCATTTT. V is TRBV5-8 and J is TRBJ1-5; D unclear. Germline CDR1 is SGHTS and CDR2 is YDEGEE. CDR3 length: 12 amino acids. V was trimmed by 2 bases and J by 8 bases, leaving 8 bases between them.

This clone was detected a few times. V gene TRBV15 combines with J gene TRBJ2-3; D gene unclear. CDR3 size: 13 residues. CDR1 LNHNV and CDR2 YYDKDF come from the germline V gene (reference sequence). Trimming pared 6 bases from V and 0 bases from J, leaving 7 bases between. CDR3 amino acids: CATRAVSTDTQYF. In nucleotides, the CDR3 is TGTGCCACCAGGGCGGTTAGCACAGATACGCAGTATTTT.